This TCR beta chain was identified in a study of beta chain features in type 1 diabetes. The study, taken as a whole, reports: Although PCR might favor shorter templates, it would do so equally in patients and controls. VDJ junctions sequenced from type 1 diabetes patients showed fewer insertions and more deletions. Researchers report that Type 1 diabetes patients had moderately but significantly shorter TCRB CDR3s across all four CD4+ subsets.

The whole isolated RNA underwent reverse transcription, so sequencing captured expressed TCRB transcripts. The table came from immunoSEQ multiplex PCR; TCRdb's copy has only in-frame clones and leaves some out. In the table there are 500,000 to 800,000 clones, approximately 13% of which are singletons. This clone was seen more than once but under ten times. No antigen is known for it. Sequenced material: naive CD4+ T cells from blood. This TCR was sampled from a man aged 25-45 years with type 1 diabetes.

The CDR3 loop reads CASSLGTGLDEQFF. The CDR3 DNA reads TGTGCCAGCAGCTTAGGTACAGGTCTCGATGAGCAGTTCTTC. The rearrangement joins TRBV7-6 to TRBJ2-1; possibly TRBD1 for D (5 bases). V was cut by 1 base and J by 8 bases, with 12 bases left in between. From germline, CDR1 is SGHVS and CDR2 FNYEAQ. CDR3 length: 14 amino acids.